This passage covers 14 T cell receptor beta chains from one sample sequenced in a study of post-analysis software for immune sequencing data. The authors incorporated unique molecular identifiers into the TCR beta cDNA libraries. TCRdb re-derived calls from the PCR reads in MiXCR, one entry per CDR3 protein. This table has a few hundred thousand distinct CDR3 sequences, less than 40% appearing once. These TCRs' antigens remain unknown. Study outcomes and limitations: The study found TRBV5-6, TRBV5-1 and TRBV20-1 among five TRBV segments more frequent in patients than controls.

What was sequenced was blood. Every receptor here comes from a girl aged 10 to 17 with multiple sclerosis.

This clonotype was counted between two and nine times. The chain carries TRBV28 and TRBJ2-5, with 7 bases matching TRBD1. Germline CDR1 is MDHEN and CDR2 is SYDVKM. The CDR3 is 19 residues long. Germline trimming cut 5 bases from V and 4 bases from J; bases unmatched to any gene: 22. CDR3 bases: TGTGCCAGCAGTCCAAGATCCTTTGACAGGGCGGCAGAGGGAGAGACCCAGTACTTC. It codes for CASSPRSFDRAAEGETQYF.

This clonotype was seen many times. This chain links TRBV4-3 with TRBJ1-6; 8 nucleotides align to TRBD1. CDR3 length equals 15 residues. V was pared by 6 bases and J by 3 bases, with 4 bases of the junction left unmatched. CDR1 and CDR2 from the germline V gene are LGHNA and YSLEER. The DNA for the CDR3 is TGCGCCAGCAGGGACACAGGGGGCTATAATTCACCCCTCCACTTT. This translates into CASRDTGGYNSPLHF.

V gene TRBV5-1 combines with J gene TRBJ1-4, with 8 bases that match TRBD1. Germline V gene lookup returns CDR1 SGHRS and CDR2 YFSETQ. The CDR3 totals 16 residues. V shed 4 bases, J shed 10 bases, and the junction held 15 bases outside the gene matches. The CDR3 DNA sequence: TGCGCCAGCAGCCTGAATTACCGGGACAGGAACGGAAAACTGTTTTTT. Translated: CASSLNYRDRNGKLFF.

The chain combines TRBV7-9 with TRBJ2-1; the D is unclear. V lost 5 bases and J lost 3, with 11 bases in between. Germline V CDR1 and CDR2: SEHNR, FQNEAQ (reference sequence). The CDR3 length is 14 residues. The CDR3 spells CASSPTQIYNEQFF. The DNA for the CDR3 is TGTGCCAGCAGCCCGACACAGATCTACAATGAGCAGTTCTTC.

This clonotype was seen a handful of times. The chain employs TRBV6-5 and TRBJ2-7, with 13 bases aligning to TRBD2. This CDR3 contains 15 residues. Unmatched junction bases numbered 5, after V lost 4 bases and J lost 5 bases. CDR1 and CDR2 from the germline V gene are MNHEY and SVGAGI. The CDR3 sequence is CASSFWTSGGHEQYF. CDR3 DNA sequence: TGTGCCAGCAGTTTCTGGACTAGCGGGGGTCACGAGCAGTACTTC.

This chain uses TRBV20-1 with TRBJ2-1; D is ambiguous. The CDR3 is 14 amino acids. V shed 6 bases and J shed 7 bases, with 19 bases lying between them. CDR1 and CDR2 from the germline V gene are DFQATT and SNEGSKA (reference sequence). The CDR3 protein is CSAPFRAGANEQFF. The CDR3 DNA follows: TGCAGTGCCCCTTTCCGGGCCGGAGCGAATGAGCAGTTCTTC.

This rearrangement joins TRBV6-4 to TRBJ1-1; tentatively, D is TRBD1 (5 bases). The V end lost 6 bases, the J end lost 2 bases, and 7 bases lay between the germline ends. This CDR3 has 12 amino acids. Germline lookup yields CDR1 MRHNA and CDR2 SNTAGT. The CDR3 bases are TGTGCCAGCAGGGGACCCAACACTGAAGCTTTCTTT. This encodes CASRGPNTEAFF.

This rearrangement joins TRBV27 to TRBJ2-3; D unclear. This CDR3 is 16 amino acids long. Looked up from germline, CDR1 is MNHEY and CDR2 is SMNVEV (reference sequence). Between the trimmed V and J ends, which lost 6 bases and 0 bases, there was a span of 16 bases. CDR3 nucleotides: TGTGCCAGCAGCACATACACGGTCCGTAGCACAGATACGCAGTATTTT. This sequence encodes CASSTYTVRSTDTQYF.

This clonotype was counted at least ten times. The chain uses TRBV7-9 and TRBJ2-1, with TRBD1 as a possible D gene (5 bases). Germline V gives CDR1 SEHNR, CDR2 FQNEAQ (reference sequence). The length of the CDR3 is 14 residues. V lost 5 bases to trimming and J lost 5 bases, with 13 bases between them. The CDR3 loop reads CASSRLGPHNEQFF. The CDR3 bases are TGTGCCAGCAGCCGATTGGGGCCCCACAATGAGCAGTTCTTC.

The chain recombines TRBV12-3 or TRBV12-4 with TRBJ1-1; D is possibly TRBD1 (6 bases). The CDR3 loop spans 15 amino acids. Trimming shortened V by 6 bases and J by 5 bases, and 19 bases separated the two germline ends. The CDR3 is CASSLMGQGMTEAFF. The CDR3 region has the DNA TGTGCCAGCAGCTTGATGGGGCAGGGGATGACTGAAGCTTTCTTT.

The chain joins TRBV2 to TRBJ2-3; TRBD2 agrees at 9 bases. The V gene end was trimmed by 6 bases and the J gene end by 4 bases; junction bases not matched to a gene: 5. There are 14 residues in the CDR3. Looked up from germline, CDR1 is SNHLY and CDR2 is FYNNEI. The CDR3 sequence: CASRGTSPPDTQYF. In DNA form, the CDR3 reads TGTGCCAGCAGGGGGACTAGCCCTCCAGATACGCAGTATTTT. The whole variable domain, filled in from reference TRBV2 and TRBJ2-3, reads EPEVTQTPSHQVTQMGQEVILRCVPISNHLYFYWYRQILGQKVEFLVSFYNNEISEKSEIFDDQFSVERPDGSNFTLKIRSTKLEDSAMYFCASRGTSPPDTQYFGPGTRLTVL.

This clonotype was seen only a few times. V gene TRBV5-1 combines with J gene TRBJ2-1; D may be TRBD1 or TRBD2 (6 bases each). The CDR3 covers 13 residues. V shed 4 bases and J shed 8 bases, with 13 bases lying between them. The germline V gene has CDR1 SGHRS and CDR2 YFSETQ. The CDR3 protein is CASSPAGDYEQFF. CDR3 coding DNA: TGCGCCAGCAGCCCCGCAGGGGACTATGAGCAGTTCTTC.

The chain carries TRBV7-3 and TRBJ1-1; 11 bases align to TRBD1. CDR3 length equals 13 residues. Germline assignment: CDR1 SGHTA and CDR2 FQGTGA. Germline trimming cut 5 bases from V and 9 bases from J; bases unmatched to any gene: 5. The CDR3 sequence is CASSEGTGGKAFF. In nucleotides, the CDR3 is TGTGCCAGCAGCGAGGGGACAGGGGGAAAAGCTTTCTTT.

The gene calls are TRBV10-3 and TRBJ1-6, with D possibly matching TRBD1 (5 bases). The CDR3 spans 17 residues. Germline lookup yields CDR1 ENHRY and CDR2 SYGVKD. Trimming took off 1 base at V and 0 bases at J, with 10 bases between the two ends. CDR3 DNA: TGTGCCATCAGTGAGTTGCAGGGCGGCTCCTATAATTCACCCCTCCACTTT. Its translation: CAISELQGGSYNSPLHF.